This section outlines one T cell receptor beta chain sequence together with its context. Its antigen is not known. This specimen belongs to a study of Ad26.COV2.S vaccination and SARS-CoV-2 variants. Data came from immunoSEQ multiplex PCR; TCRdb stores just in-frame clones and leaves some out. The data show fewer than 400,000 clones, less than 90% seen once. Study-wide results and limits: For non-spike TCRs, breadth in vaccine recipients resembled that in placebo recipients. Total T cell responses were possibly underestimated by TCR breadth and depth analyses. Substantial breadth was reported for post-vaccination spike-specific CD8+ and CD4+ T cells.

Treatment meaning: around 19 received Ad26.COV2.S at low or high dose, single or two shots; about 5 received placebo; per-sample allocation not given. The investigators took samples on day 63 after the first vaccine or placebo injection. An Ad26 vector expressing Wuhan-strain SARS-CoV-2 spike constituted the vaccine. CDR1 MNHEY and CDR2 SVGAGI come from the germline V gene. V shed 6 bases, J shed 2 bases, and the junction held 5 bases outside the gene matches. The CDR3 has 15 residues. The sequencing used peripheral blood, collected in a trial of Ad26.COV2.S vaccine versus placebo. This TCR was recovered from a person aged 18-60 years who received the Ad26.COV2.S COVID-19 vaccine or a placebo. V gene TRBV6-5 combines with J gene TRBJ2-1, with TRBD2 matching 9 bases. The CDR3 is CASSKSGGPYNEQFF. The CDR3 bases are TGTGCCAGCAGCAAAAGCGGGGGGCCCTACAATGAGCAGTTCTTC.